The 10 T cell receptor beta chains below were found in one sample sequenced in a study of brain T cells in children with intractable seizures. The method was immunoSEQ multiplex PCR; TCRdb's version includes in-frame clones alone and lacks a portion of them. The repertoire holds 88,000 or so clones, with more than 75% as singletons. The sample here was peripheral blood, taken at surgery. The source is a girl aged 2-10 years with Rasmussen encephalitis and intractable seizures.

The chain links TRBV6-5 to TRBJ2-7; TRBD2 is a possible D gene (6 bases). V was trimmed by 10 bases and J by 5 bases, leaving 18 bases between them. Germline V gene sequence: CDR1 MNHEY, CDR2 SVGAGI. This CDR3 is built from 13 residues. For the CDR3, the DNA is TGTGCCACCTTGGCCGGGAGTCCCAACGAGCAGTACTTC. Residues: CATLAGSPNEQYF.

The V gene is TRBV3-1 (or the pseudogene TRBV3-2), the J gene TRBJ2-5, with D tentatively TRBD2 (5 bases). The CDR3 covers 15 residues. V dropped 1 base and J dropped 5 bases, with 14 bases sitting between them. Germline CDR1 and CDR2: LGHDT and YNNKEL (reference sequence). CDR3 in amino acids: CASSQGPGWGETQYF. The CDR3 nucleotides are TGTGCCAGCAGCCAAGGCCCGGGGTGGGGTGAGACCCAGTACTTC.

The gene calls are TRBV11-3 and TRBJ1-3; TRBD1 might be the D (5 bases). The CDR3 loop spans 14 amino acids. The germline CDR1 and CDR2 sequences are SGHNT and YENEEA. The germline V and J ends were trimmed by 5 bases and 2 bases, with 10 bases remaining between them. CDR3 loop: CASSPGLTGNTIYF. CDR3 nucleotides: TGTGCCAGCAGCCCGGGACTCACTGGAAACACCATATATTTT.

The rearrangement joins TRBV9 to TRBJ2-7; D is possibly TRBD2 (7 bases). The V and J ends lost 3 bases and 5 bases respectively, with 15 bases between them. This CDR3 is 14 amino acids long. Germline V gene sequence: CDR1 SGDLS, CDR2 YYNGEE. CDR3 sequence reads: CASSGPGGGDEQYF. The CDR3 region has the DNA TGTGCCAGCAGCGGGCCGGGGGGCGGAGACGAGCAGTACTTC.

The chain recombines TRBV11-1 with TRBJ1-2, with TRBD1 matching over 9 bases. The CDR3 is 14 residues long. V shed 5 bases, J shed 4 bases, and the junction held 5 bases outside the gene matches. Germline V gives CDR1 SGHAT, CDR2 FQDESV (reference sequence). In DNA, the CDR3 is TGTGCCAGCAGCCGACAGGGGGGAAGCTATGGCTACACCTTC. Residues: CASSRQGGSYGYTF.

The chain links TRBV11-2 to TRBJ2-7, with D unclear. From germline, CDR1 is SGHAT and CDR2 FQNNGV. CDR3 length: 13 amino acids. Trimming removed 5 bases at V and 5 bases at J, with 13 bases between. CDR3 nucleotides: TGTGCCAGCAGCCCATTAAGGCTCCACGAGCAGTACTTC. Translating gives CASSPLRLHEQYF.

This chain connects TRBV15 to TRBJ2-1, with D perhaps being TRBD1 or TRBD2 (5 bases each). Germline-derived CDR1 and CDR2 are LNHNV and YYDKDF (reference sequence). Trimming left V 0 bases short and J 1 base short, with 13 bases between. The CDR3 runs to 17 residues. The CDR3 region is CATSRDFPGLSYNEQFF. DNA of the CDR3: TGTGCCACCAGCAGAGATTTCCCGGGGCTTTCCTACAATGAGCAGTTCTTC.

This chain links TRBV19 with TRBJ1-5, with 8 bases matching TRBD1. Germline V gene lookup returns CDR1 LNHDA and CDR2 SQIVND (reference sequence). The CDR3 spans 18 residues. J lost 2 bases, V lost 7 bases, and 16 bases had no gene match. CDR3 DNA sequence: TGTGCCAGTACCCCCCTCCGGACAGGGAATTTGGGCAATCAGCCCCAGCATTTT. Translating gives CASTPLRTGNLGNQPQHF.

The chain carries TRBV28 and TRBJ2-3, with TRBD1 identical over 8 bases. With 10 bases clipped from V and 4 bases from J, the junction kept 7 bases outside the gene matches. Germline V gene sequence: CDR1 MDHEN, CDR2 SYDVKM. This CDR3 comprises 13 residues. CDR3 DNA sequence: TGTGCCACCGGACAGGGTAACCCAGATACGCAGTATTTT. Protein product: CATGQGNPDTQYF.

V gene TRBV7-8 combines with J gene TRBJ1-1; D is perhaps TRBD1 (5 bases). The germline V and J ends were trimmed by 1 base and 5 bases, with 14 bases remaining between them. This CDR3 region has 15 residues. Germline V gene data show CDR1 as SGHVS and CDR2 as FQNEAQ. CDR3 sequence: CASSLGAGRDTEAFF. CDR3 nucleotides: TGTGCCAGCAGCTTAGGGGCAGGGCGAGATACTGAAGCTTTCTTT.